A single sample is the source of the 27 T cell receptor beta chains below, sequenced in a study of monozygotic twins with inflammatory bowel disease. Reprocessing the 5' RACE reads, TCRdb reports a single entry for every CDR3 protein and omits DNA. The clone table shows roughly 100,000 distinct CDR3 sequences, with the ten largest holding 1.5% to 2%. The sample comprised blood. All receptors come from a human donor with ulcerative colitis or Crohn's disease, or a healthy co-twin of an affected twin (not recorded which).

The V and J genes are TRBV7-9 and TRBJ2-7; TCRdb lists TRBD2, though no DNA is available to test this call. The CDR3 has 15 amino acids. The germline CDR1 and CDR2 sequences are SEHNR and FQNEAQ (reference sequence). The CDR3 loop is CASSPGLATTYEQYF.

The CDR3 loop reads CSAGGSGANVLTF. The J gene is TRBJ2-6, the V gene TRBV29-1; TCRdb indicates TRBD1, and absent DNA this call remains unverified. The CDR3 consists of 13 residues. The germline gives CDR1 SQVTM, CDR2 ANQGSEA.

The CDR3 loop reads CASSLGTFGYTF. V and J are TRBV27 and TRBJ1-2; TCRdb's D gene call, TRBD1, goes unchecked for lack of DNA. The CDR3 has 12 residues. Germline lookup yields CDR1 MNHEY and CDR2 SMNVEV (reference sequence).

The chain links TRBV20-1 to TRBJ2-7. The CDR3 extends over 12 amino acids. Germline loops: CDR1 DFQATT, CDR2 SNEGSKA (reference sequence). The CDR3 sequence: CSANTVNYEQYF.

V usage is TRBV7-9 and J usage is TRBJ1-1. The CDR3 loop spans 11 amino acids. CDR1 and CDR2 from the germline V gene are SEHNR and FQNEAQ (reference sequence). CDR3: CASSFMTEAFF.

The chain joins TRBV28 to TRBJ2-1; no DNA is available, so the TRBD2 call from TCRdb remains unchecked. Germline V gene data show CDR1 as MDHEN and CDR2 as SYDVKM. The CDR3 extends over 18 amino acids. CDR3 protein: CASIFGGLAGVPDNEQFF.

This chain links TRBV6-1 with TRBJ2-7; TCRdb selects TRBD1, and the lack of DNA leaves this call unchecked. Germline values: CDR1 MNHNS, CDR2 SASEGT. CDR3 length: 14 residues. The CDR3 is CASSPERVNYEQYF.

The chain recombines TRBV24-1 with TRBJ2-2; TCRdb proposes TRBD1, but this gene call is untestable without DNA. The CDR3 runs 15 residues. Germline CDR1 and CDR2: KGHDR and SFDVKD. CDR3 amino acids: CATGARTDNTGELFF.

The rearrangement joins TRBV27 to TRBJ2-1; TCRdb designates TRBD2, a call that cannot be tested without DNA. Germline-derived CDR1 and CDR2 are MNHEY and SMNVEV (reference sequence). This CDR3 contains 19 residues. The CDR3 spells CASSSLSAGARRSYNEQFF.

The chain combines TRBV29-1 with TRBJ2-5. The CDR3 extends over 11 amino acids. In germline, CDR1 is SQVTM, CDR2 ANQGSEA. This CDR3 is CSVSSGETQYF.

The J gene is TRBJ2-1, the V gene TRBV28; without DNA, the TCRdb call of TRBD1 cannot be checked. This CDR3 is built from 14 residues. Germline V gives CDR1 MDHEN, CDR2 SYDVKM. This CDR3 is CASSLVSRGNEQFF.

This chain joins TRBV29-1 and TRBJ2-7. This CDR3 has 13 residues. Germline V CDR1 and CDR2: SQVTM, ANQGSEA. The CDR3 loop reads CSVESDRSDEQYF.

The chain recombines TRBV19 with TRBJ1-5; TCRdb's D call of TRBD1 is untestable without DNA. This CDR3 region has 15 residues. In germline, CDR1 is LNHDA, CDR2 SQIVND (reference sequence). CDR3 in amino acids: CASSMGGQPHQPQHF.

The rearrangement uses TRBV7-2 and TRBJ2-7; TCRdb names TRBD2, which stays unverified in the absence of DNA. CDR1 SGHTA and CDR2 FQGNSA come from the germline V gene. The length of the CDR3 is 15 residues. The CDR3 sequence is CASSLGGSSSYEQYF.

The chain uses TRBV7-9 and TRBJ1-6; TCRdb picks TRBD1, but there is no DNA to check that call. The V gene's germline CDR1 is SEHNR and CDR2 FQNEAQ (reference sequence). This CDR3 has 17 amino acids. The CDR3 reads CASTFTLRDRDIVGLHF.

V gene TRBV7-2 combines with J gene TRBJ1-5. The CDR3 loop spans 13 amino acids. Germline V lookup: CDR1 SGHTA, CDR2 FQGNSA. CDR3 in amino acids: CASSLGTWQPQHF.

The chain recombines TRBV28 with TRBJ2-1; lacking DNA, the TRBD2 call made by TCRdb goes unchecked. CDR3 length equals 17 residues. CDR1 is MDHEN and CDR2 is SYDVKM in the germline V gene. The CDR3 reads CASSLASGASSYNEQFF.

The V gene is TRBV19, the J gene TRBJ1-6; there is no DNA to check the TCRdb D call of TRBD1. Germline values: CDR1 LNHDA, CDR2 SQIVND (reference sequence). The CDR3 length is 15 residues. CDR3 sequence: CASSIGTGGTSPLHF.

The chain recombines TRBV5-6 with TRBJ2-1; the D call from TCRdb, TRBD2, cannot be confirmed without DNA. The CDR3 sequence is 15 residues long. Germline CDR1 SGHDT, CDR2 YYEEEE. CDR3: CASSTPGLTYNEQFF.

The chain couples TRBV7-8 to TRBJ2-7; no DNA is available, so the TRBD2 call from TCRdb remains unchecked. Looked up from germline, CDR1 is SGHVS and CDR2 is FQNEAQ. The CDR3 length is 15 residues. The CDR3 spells CASSLVLAGVYEQYF.

The CDR3 loop reads CASSQAGQGSGELFF. V gene TRBV4-3 combines with J gene TRBJ2-2; TCRdb's D gene call, TRBD1, goes unchecked for lack of DNA. This CDR3 is built from 15 residues. The V gene's germline CDR1 is LGHNA and CDR2 YSLEER.

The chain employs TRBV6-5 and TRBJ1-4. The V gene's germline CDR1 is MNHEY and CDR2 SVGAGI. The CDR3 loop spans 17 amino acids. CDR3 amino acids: CASSYLLQKTSNEKLFF.

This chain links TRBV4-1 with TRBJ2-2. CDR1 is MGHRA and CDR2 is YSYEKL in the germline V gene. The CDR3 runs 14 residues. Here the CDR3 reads CASSQDRGVGELFF.

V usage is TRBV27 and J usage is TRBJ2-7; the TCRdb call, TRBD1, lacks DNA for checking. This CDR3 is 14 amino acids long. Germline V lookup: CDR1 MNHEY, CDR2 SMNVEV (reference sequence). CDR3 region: CASSPAGTGTEQYF.

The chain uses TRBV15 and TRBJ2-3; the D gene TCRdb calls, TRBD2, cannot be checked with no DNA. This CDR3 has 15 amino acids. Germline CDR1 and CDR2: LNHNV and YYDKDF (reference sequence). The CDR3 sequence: CATSLAGRYTDTQYF.

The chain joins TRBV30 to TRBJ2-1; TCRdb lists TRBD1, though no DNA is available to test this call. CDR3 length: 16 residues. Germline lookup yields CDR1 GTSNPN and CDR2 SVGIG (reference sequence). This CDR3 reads CAWRGARPPRGREQFF.

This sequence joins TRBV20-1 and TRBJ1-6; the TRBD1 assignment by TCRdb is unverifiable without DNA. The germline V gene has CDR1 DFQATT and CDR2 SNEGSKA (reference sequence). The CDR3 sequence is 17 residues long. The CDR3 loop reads CSARDGTQGNRNSPLHF.